This T cell receptor beta chain was identified in a study of cytomegalovirus exposure and HLA in healthy donors. Study conclusions and caveats: The listing of 150 or so TCR beta chains classed them as cytomegalovirus-associated.

Details on this clone: Its antigen remains unidentified.

PCR involved 60 Vbeta and 13 Jbeta primers. Sequenced by immunoSEQ multiplex PCR; TCRdb stores in-frame clones only, minus some. Here the sample spans about 140,000 clones, approximately 80% being singletons. Germline-derived CDR1 and CDR2 are SGHNT and YENEEA. After removal of 4 bases from V and 0 bases from J, the junction contained 3 bases not matched to a gene. CDR3 length equals 15 residues. V usage is TRBV11-3 and J usage is TRBJ2-7, with 10 bases matching TRBD2. The clonotype originates from a man younger than 35 in good health and CMV-seronegative. The sequenced sample consisted of PBMCs. In DNA form, the CDR3 reads TGTGCCAGCAGCTCCTCTAGCGGGGGCTCCTACGAGCAGTACTTC. Its protein is CASSSSSGGSYEQYF. Combining the CDR3 with reference TRBV11-3 and TRBJ2-7 gives the whole variable domain EAGVVQSPRYKIIEKKQPVAFWCNPISGHNTLYWYLQNLGQGPELLIRYENEEAVDDSQLPKDRFSAERLKGVDSTLKIQPAELGDSAVYLCASSSSSGGSYEQYFGPGTRLTVT.